These 23 T cell receptor beta chains share one sample of origin, sequenced in a study of graft-versus-host responses after intestinal transplantation. Their recognized antigens are unknown. TCRdb's copy holds only in-frame clones and misses some; the assay was immunoSEQ multiplex PCR. This table holds 45,000 to 50,000 clones, about 93% found once. The sequencing used unstimulated CD4+ T cells sorted from spleen or lymph node cells, collected before transplant. Receptors were obtained from a human donor who was the organ donor for an intestinal transplant.

The rearrangement joins TRBV4-1 to TRBJ1-4, with D perhaps matching TRBD1 (5 bases). With 6 bases removed from V and 4 bases from J, the gap between germline ends came to 9 bases. This CDR3 spans 13 amino acids. Germline CDR1 reads MGHRA; CDR2 reads YSYEKL. CDR3 region: CASSRGINEKLFF. The CDR3 DNA is TGCGCCAGCAGTCGGGGGATTAATGAAAAACTGTTTTTT.

The chain joins TRBV28 to TRBJ1-4, with a weak D call TRBD1 (5 bases). This CDR3 region has 14 residues. Germline V CDR1 and CDR2: MDHEN, SYDVKM. The ends were cut back, 6 bases at V and 7 bases at J, with 15 bases in the middle. The CDR3 loop is CASRGAGGSEKLFF. The CDR3 DNA follows: TGTGCCAGCAGAGGGGCAGGTGGAAGTGAAAAACTGTTTTTT.

This chain uses TRBV5-6 with TRBJ1-6; maybe TRBD1 (6 bases). In germline, CDR1 is SGHDT, CDR2 YYEEEE. V lost 1 base, J lost 4 bases, and 12 bases lay in between. CDR3 length equals 16 residues. CDR3 DNA sequence: TGTGCCAGCAGCTTGTCCAGGGGTTGGTATAATTCACCCCTCCACTTT. Its protein product is CASSLSRGWYNSPLHF.

The chain couples TRBV28 to TRBJ2-6; tentatively, D is TRBD1 (6 bases). The CDR3 consists of 15 residues. Germline V lookup: CDR1 MDHEN, CDR2 SYDVKM. Trimming took 2 bases from V and 2 from J, leaving 7 bases between them. CDR3 sequence: CASSLAGAGANVLTF. The DNA for the CDR3 is TGTGCCAGCAGTTTAGCAGGGGCTGGGGCCAACGTCCTGACTTTC.

The rearrangement uses TRBV6-6 and TRBJ1-2, with 7 nucleotides matching TRBD1. The CDR3 is 15 amino acids. The J segment lost 2 bases and the V segment lost 6 bases, leaving 9 bases of the junction unmatched. Per the germline V gene, CDR1 is MNHNY and CDR2 is SVGAGI (reference sequence). Here the CDR3 DNA reads TGTGCCAGCAGATCCCCGGGACAGCAAAACTATGGCTACACCTTC. Protein: CASRSPGQQNYGYTF.

The V and J genes are TRBV30 and TRBJ1-4; D perhaps matches TRBD1 (6 bases). Trimming took off 1 base at V and 5 bases at J, with 11 bases between the two ends. CDR3 length: 14 residues. Germline V gives CDR1 GTSNPN, CDR2 SVGIG (reference sequence). This CDR3 is CAWSAGDLNEKLFF. CDR3 sequence (DNA): TGTGCCTGGAGTGCAGGGGATTTAAATGAAAAACTGTTTTTT.

The J gene is TRBJ2-2, the V gene TRBV7-6, with TRBD2 matching over 13 bases. The ends lost 5 bases at V and 4 bases at J; junction bases unmatched: 7. CDR1 is SGHVS, CDR2 FNYEAQ, per germline. This CDR3 is 17 amino acids long. The CDR3 loop reads CASSRPGLAGRTGELFF. In nucleotides, the CDR3 is TGTGCCAGCAGCCGACCGGGACTAGCGGGACGCACCGGGGAGCTGTTTTTT.

V and J are TRBV27 and TRBJ2-7; D gene uncertain. Looked up from germline, CDR1 is MNHEY and CDR2 is SMNVEV (reference sequence). The CDR3 has 12 residues. The V end was cut by 4 bases, the J end by 2 bases, with 6 bases between. In DNA form, the CDR3 reads TGTGCCAGCAGTTCCCGACCCTACGAGCAGTACTTC. It specifies CASSSRPYEQYF.

V gene TRBV15 combines with J gene TRBJ2-3; 9 bases map to TRBD1. This CDR3 has 17 residues. V lost 5 bases and J lost 9; bases outside the gene matches: 18. Germline-derived CDR1 and CDR2 are LNHNV and YYDKDF (reference sequence). Here the CDR3 reads CATSRPGTGNEAGTQYF. CDR3 DNA sequence: TGTGCCACCAGCCGTCCCGGGACAGGGAACGAGGCGGGCACGCAGTATTTT.

CDR3 nucleotides: TGTGCCAGCAGCTTAGATGTGGGGGCCTTCTATGGCTACACCTTC. Its translation: CASSLDVGAFYGYTF. This chain links TRBV7-2 with TRBJ1-2, with D perhaps matching TRBD1 (6 bases). The germline V and J ends were trimmed by 1 base and 4 bases, with 13 bases remaining between them. The CDR3 contains 15 residues. Germline CDR1 and CDR2: SGHTA and FQGNSA.

J is TRBJ2-4 and V is TRBV7-2; 8 nucleotides align to TRBD2. The CDR3 sequence is 16 residues long. Trimming at V came to 1 base and at J to 5 bases, leaving 7 bases not matched to a gene. Germline CDR1 reads SGHTA; CDR2 reads FQGNSA. The CDR3 loop reads CASSLVSGSFENIQYF. The CDR3 bases are TGTGCCAGCAGCTTAGTCAGCGGGAGTTTCGAAAACATTCAGTACTTC.

The chain recombines TRBV7-2 with TRBJ2-1, with TRBD2 as a possible D gene (5 bases). Germline V CDR1 and CDR2: SGHTA, FQGNSA. This CDR3 comprises 15 residues. Trimming cost V 3 bases and J 0 bases, with 9 bases left between them. CDR3 sequence: CASSFRGSSYNEQFF. CDR3 DNA sequence: TGTGCCAGCAGCTTCCGGGGAAGCTCCTACAATGAGCAGTTCTTC.

The rearrangement links TRBV7-6 to TRBJ2-3; 12 nucleotides line up with TRBD2. This CDR3 region has 15 residues. Germline CDR1 is SGHVS and CDR2 is FNYEAQ. The junction had 1 base not matched to a gene; V was cut back by 4 bases and J by 2 bases. CDR3 in amino acids: CASSSSGRATDTQYF. The CDR3 DNA follows: TGTGCCAGCAGCTCTAGCGGGAGGGCCACAGATACGCAGTATTTT.

The CDR3 loop is CASSFTGVRNQPQHF. The CDR3 nucleotides read TGTGCCAGCAGTTTCACTGGGGTTAGAAATCAGCCCCAGCATTTT. The rearrangement joins TRBV28 to TRBJ1-5, with D hard to call. CDR1 MDHEN and CDR2 SYDVKM come from the germline V gene. The germline V and J ends were trimmed by 3 bases and 4 bases, with 13 bases remaining between them. CDR3 size: 15 residues.

The V call is TRBV7-2, the J call TRBJ2-5; D may be TRBD1 or TRBD2 (6 bases each). The CDR3 contains 18 residues. Trimming took 0 bases from V and 5 from J, leaving 22 bases between them. Germline loops: CDR1 SGHTA, CDR2 FQGNSA. The CDR3 loop is CASSLARQPLLGGETQYF. The CDR3 DNA sequence: TGTGCCAGCAGCTTAGCGAGACAGCCACTATTAGGGGGGGAGACCCAGTACTTC.

This chain joins TRBV30 and TRBJ2-1; 16 nucleotides line up with TRBD2. The CDR3 has 15 residues. Losses at the gene ends were 1 base for V and 7 bases for J; bases not matched to a gene: 1. Germline V gene data show CDR1 as GTSNPN and CDR2 as SVGIG (reference sequence). CDR3 amino acids: CAWSGGLAGGNEQFF. The CDR3, as DNA: TGTGCCTGGAGTGGGGGACTAGCGGGAGGGAATGAGCAGTTCTTC.

The chain joins TRBV4-1 to TRBJ2-7, with 10 bases aligning to TRBD1. The CDR3 is 15 amino acids. Germline V CDR1 and CDR2: MGHRA, YSYEKL. V shed 2 bases, J shed 7 bases, and the junction held 8 bases outside the gene matches. The CDR3 spells CASSQPRQGAREQYF. The CDR3 DNA is TGCGCCAGCAGCCAACCCAGACAGGGGGCGAGGGAGCAGTACTTC.

The chain recombines TRBV7-2 with TRBJ2-1; tentative D call: TRBD2 (6 bases). Germline V gives CDR1 SGHTA, CDR2 FQGNSA. Deletions cut 5 bases from V and 7 bases from J, with 18 bases between. The CDR3 sequence is 15 residues long. The CDR3 loop is CASSIPGLTKNEQFF. As DNA, the CDR3 is TGTGCCAGCAGCATACCGGGACTCACCAAGAATGAGCAGTTCTTC.

The chain's CDR3 is CSVAHMVGTEAFF. CDR3 sequence (DNA): TGCAGCGTAGCACACATGGTCGGCACTGAAGCTTTCTTT. V and J are TRBV29-1 and TRBJ1-1, with D uncertain. Germline CDR1 reads SQVTM; CDR2 reads ANQGSEA. Between the trimmed V and J ends, which lost 6 bases and 4 bases, there was a span of 15 bases. This CDR3 has 13 residues.

The chain joins TRBV7-8 to TRBJ2-2, with D unclear. Per germline, CDR1 SGHVS and CDR2 FQNEAQ. The V end was cut by 5 bases, the J end by 5 bases, with 3 bases between. The CDR3 is 11 residues long. The CDR3 DNA sequence: TGTGCCAGCAGCCGGACCGGGGAGCTGTTTTTT. Encoded protein: CASSRTGELFF.

V usage is TRBV5-4 and J usage is TRBJ1-4, with 10 positions matching TRBD1. The CDR3 extends over 15 amino acids. J was trimmed by 3 bases and V by 3 bases; bases with no gene match: 2. Germline CDR1 SGHNT, CDR2 YYREEE (reference sequence). The CDR3 nucleotides are TGTGCCAGCAGCTGGGGGACAGGGGCTAATGAAAAACTGTTTTTT. As protein: CASSWGTGANEKLFF.

The V gene is TRBV28, the J gene TRBJ2-1, with 11 nucleotides matching TRBD2. V was clipped by 6 bases and J by 2 bases; unmatched bases: 6. This CDR3 is 16 amino acids long. CDR1 is MDHEN, CDR2 SYDVKM, per germline. The DNA of the CDR3 is TGTGCCAGCAGCGCGCCACTAGCGGGAGCCTACAATGAGCAGTTCTTC. It is translated as CASSAPLAGAYNEQFF.

The CDR3 bases are TGTGCCAGCAGACCACTAGCGGGGGCCTTTTTAGAGCAGTACTTC. Translated, it gives CASRPLAGAFLEQYF. The chain uses TRBV7-2 and TRBJ2-7, with 11 bases aligning to TRBD2. Germline V CDR1 and CDR2: SGHTA, FQGNSA. The V and J ends lost 6 bases and 7 bases, in that order; junction bases with no gene match: 11. There are 15 residues in the CDR3.